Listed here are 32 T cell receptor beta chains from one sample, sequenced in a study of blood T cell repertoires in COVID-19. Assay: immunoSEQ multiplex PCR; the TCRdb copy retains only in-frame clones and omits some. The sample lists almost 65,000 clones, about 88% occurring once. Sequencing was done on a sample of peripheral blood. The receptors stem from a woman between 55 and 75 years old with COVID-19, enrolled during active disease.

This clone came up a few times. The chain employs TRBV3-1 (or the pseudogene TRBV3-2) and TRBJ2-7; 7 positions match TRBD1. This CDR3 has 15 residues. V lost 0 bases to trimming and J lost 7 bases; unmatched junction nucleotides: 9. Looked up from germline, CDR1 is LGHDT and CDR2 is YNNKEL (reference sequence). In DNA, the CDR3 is TGTGCCAGCAGCCAAGAGTCAGGGGGACACGGGGAGCAGTACTTC. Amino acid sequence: CASSQESGGHGEQYF.

Here the CDR3 DNA reads TGTGCCAGCAGCACTAACAGGGGCACTGAAGCTTTCTTT. Translation gives CASSTNRGTEAFF. The V gene is TRBV5-8, the J gene TRBJ1-1; 7 nucleotides align to TRBD1. Germline V gene sequence: CDR1 SGHTS, CDR2 YDEGEE. V lost 4 bases to trimming and J lost 4 bases; unmatched junction nucleotides: 4. The length of the CDR3 is 13 residues.

This chain's CDR3 is CASSVQATEQFF. The DNA for the CDR3 is TGTGCCAGCAGCGTCCAAGCGACGGAGCAGTTCTTC. V usage is TRBV12-3 or TRBV12-4 and J usage is TRBJ2-1, with no clear D. CDR3 length: 12 amino acids. V lost 6 bases and J 10 bases, leaving 13 bases between the germline ends.

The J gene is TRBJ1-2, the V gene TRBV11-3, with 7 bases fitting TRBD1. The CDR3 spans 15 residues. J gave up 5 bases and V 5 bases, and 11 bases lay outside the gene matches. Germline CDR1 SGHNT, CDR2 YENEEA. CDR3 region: CASSADRRHEYGYTF. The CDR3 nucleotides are TGTGCCAGCAGCGCGGACAGGCGTCACGAGTATGGCTACACCTTC.

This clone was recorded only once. The CDR3 loop reads CATSRVQGDGYTF. The CDR3 nucleotides read TGTGCCACCAGCAGAGTGCAGGGTGATGGCTACACCTTC. The V call is TRBV15, the J call TRBJ1-2; a weak D match, TRBD1 (5 bases). Germline lookup yields CDR1 LNHNV and CDR2 YYDKDF (reference sequence). Trimming shortened V by 1 base and J by 6 bases, and 9 bases separated the two germline ends. The CDR3 spans 13 residues.

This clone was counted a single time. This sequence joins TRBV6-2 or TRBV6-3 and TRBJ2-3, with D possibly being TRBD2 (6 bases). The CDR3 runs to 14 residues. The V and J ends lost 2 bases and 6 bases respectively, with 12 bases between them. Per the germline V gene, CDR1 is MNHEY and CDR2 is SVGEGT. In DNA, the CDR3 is TGTGCCAGCAGTTACGGGGAGGTGGACGATACGCAGTATTTT. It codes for CASSYGEVDDTQYF.

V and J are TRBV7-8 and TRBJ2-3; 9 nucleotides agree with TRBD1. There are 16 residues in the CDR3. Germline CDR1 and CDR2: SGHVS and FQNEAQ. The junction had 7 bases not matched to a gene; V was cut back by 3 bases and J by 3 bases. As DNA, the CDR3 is TGTGCCAGCAGCTTGCGGGGGACAGGGTTTACAGATACGCAGTATTTT. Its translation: CASSLRGTGFTDTQYF.

CDR3 residues: CATSDLGTGVTTNEQFF. The CDR3 region has the DNA TGTGCCACCAGTGATTTGGGAACAGGGGTTACTACCAATGAGCAGTTCTTC. This sequence joins TRBV24-1 and TRBJ2-1; 7 nucleotides agree with TRBD1. The V segment lost 0 bases and the J segment 6 bases; nucleotides outside the gene matches: 10. Germline loops: CDR1 KGHDR, CDR2 SFDVKD. The CDR3 contains 17 residues.

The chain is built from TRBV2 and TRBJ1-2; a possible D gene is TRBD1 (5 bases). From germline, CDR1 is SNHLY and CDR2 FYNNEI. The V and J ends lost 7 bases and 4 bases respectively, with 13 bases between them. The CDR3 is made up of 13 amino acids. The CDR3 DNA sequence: TGTGCCAGCACCCATGACAGAAGCTATGGCTACACCTTC. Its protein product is CASTHDRSYGYTF.

The CDR3 spells CASSPGEPVRGNEQFF. CDR3 sequence (DNA): TGTGCCAGCTCACCGGGGGAACCAGTCAGGGGAAATGAGCAGTTCTTC. The chain is built from TRBV18 and TRBJ2-1; weak D call: TRBD1 (6 bases). Germline CDR1 and CDR2: KGHSH and LQKENI. This CDR3 spans 16 amino acids. Trimming stripped 3 bases from V and 7 bases from J, with 19 bases between.

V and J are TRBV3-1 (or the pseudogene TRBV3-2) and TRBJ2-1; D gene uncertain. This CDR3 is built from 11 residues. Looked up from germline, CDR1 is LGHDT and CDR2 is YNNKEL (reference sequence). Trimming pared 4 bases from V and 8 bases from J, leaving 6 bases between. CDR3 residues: CASSLEYEQFF. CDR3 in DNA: TGTGCCAGCAGCCTGGAGTATGAGCAGTTCTTC.

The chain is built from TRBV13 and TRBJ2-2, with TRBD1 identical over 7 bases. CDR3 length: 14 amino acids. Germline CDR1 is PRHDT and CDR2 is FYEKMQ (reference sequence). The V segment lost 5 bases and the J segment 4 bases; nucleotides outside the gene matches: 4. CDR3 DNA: TGTGCCAGCAGCAAGACAGGGTTCACCGGGGAGCTGTTTTTT. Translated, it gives CASSKTGFTGELFF.

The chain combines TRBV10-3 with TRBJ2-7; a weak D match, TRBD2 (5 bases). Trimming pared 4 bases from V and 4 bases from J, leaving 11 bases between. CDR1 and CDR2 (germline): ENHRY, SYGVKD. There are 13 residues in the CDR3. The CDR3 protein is CAISVLAKYEQYF. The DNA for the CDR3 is TGTGCCATCAGTGTTCTAGCTAAGTACGAGCAGTACTTC.

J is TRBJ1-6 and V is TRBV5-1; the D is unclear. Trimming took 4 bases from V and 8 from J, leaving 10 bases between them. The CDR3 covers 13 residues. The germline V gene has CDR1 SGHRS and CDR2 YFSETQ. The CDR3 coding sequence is TGCGCCAGCAGCCCCGATGCGGATTCACCCCTCCACTTT. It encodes CASSPDADSPLHF.

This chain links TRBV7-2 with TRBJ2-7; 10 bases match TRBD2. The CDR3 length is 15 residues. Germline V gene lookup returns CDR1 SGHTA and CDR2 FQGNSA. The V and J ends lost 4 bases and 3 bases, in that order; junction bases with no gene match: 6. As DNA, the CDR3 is TGTGCCAGCAGCTCTTCTAGCGGGAGTATCTACGAGCAGTACTTC. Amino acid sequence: CASSSSSGSIYEQYF.

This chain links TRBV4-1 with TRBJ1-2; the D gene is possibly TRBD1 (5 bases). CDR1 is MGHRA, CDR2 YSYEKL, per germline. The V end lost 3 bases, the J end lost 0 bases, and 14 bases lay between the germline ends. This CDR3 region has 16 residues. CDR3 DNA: TGCGCCAGCAGCCACCGCGGGGGGACTGCTAACTATGGCTACACCTTC. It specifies CASSHRGGTANYGYTF.

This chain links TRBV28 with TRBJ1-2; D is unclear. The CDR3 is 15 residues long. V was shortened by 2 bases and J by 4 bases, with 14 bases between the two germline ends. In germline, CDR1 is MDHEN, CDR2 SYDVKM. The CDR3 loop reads CASSLMYLNVYGYTF. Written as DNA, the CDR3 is TGTGCCAGCAGTTTAATGTACTTAAACGTCTATGGCTACACCTTC.

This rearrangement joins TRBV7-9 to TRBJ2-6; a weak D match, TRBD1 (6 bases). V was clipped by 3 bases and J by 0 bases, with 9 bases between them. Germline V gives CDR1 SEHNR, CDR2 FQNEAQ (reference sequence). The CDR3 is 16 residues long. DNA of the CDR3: TGTGCCAGCAGCTTCAGGGGCCGCTCTGGGGCCAACGTCCTGACTTTC. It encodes CASSFRGRSGANVLTF.

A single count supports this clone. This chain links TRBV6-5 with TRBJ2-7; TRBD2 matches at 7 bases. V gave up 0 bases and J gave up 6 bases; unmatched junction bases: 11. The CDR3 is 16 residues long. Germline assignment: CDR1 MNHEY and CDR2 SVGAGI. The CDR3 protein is CASSYSPGSQRGEQYF. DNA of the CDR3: TGTGCCAGCAGTTACTCCCCCGGCAGTCAGCGGGGCGAGCAGTACTTC.

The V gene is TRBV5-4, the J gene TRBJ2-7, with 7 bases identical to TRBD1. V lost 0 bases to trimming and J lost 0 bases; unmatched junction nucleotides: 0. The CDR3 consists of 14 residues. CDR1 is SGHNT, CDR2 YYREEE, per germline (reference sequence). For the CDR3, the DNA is TGTGCCAGCAGCTTGGGACAGGGCTCCTACGAGCAGTACTTC. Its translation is CASSLGQGSYEQYF.

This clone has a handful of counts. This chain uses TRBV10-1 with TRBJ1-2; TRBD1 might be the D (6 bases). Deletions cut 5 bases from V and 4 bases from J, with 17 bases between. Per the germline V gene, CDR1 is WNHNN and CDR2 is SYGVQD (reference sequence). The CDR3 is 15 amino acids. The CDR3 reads CASSNSGMGAYGYTF. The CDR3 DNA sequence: TGCGCCAGCAGTAATTCCGGGATGGGGGCCTATGGCTACACCTTC.

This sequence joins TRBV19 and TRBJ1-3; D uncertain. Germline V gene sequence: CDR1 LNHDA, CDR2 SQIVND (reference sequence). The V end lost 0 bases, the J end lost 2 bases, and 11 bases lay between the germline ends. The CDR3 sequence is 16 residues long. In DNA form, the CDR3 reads TGTGCCAGTAGTATAGATCCGTTGCTAGCTGGAAACACCATATATTTT. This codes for CASSIDPLLAGNTIYF.

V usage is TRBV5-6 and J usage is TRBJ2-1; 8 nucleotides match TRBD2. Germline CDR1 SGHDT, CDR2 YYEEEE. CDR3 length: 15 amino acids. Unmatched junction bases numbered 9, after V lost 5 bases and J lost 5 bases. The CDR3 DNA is TGTGCCAGCAGATTGAGGGGGACTAGACACAATGAGCAGTTCTTC. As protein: CASRLRGTRHNEQFF.

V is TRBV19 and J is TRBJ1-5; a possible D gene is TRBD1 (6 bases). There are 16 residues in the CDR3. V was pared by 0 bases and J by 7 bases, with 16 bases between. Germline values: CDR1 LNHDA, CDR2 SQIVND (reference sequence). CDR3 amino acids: CASSIEPSGGRQPQHF. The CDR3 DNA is TGTGCCAGTAGTATAGAACCTTCGGGGGGCAGGCAGCCCCAGCATTTT.

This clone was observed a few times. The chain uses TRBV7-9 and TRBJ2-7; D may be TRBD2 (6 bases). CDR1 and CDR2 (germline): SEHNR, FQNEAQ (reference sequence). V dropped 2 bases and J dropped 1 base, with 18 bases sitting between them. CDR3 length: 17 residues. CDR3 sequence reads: CASSLRGGGTASYEQYF. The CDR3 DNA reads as TGTGCCAGCAGCTTACGGGGAGGTGGGACGGCGTCCTACGAGCAGTACTTC.

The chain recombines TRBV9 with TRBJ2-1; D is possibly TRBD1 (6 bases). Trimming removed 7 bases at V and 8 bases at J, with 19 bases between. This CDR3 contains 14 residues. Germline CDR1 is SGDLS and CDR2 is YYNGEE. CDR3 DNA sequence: TGTGCCAGCGGCCGGGGACAACGCTGGGATGAGCAGTTCTTC. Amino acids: CASGRGQRWDEQFF.

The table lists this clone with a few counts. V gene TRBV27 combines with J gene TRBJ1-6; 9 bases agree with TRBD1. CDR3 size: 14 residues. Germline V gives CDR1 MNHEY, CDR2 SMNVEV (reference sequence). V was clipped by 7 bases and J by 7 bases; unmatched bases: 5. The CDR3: CASTTGGKNSPLHF. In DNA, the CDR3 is TGTGCCAGCACCACAGGGGGCAAGAATTCACCCCTCCACTTT.

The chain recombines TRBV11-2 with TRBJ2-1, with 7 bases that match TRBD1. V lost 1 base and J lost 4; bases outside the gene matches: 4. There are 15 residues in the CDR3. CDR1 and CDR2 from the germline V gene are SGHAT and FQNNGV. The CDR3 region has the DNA TGTGCCAGCAGCTTAGGGGGACAGAATTACAATGAGCAGTTCTTC. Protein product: CASSLGGQNYNEQFF.

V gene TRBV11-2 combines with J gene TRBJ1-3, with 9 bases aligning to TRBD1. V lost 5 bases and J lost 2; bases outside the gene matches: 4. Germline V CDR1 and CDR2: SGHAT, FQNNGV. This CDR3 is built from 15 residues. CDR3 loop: CASSPGTGTGNTIYF. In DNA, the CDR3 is TGTGCCAGCAGCCCCGGGACAGGGACTGGAAACACCATATATTTT.

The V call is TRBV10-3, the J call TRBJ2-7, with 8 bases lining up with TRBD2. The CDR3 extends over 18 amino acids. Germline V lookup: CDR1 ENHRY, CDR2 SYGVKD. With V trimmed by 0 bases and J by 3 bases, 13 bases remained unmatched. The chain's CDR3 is CAISESGVRGRSLYEQYF. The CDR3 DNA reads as TGTGCCATCAGTGAGTCAGGGGTCCGCGGGAGGTCCCTCTACGAGCAGTACTTC.

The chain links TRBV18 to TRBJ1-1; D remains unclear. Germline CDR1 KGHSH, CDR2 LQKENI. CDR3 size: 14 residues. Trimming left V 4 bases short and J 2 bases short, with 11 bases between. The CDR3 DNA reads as TGTGCCAGCTCACGAAAACAGAGCAACACTGAAGCTTTCTTT. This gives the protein CASSRKQSNTEAFF.

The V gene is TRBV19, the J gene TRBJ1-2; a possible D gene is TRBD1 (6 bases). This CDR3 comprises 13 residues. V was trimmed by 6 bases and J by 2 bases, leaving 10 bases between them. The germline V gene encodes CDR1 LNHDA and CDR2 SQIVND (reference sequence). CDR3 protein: CASSLTGNYGYTF. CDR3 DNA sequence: TGTGCCAGTAGCCTTACAGGGAACTATGGCTACACCTTC. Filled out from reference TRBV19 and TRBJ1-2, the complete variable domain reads DGGITQSPKYLFRKEGQNVTLSCEQNLNHDAMYWYRQDPGQGLRLIYYSQIVNDFQKGDIAEGYSVSREKKESFPLTVTSAQKNPTAFYLCASSLTGNYGYTFGSGTRLTVV.